This T cell receptor beta chain derives from a study of response to subunit inactivated influenza vaccine. With respect to this clonotype: Its specificity is not known.

TCRdb itself ran the RT-PCR reads through MiXCR, one entry per CDR3 protein. The profile shows about 800,000 distinct CDR3 sequences, about 20% of them singletons. Study observations and caveats: The authors proposed limited new T cell recruitment per seasonal influenza vaccination.

Germline assignment: CDR1 ENHRY and CDR2 SYGVKD. The CDR3 is 12 residues long. Trimming removed 4 bases from V and 13 bases from J, with 14 bases in between. The material was PBMCs from blood, obtained about 5 days after vaccination. The genes are TRBV10-3 and TRBJ2-1; tentatively, D is TRBD2 (5 bases). The TCR originated in a man aged 50 to 59 who received an inactivated influenza vaccine. The CDR3 sequence is CAISGGLEKQFF. The CDR3 DNA reads TGTGCCATCAGTGGTGGACTGGAAAAACAGTTCTTC.